Shown below are 20 T cell receptor beta chains from a single sample sequenced in a study of cytomegalovirus exposure and HLA in healthy donors (dated by TCRdb to about 2017). Libraries were made using the immunoSEQ multiplex PCR assay. A mixture of 60 forward primers for TCR Vbeta segments and 13 reverse primers for TCR Jbeta segments was used in the multiplex PCR. Imported from immuneACCESS, the table was reduced by TCRdb to in-frame sequences with V and J called. These copies leave out some clones; in studies compared against another copy, an unresolved V gene accounts for under half, and the cause of the remainder is not known. The sample has approximately 120,000 clones on record, 75% to 85% of them singletons. In total, the top ten clones hold approximately 2% of the sample. Input material: PBMCs. Source of these receptors: a man over 45 in good health and CMV-seronegative.

The rearrangement links TRBV19 to TRBJ2-1; D is perhaps TRBD2 (6 bases). Trimming shortened V by 3 bases and J by 0 bases, and 6 bases separated the two germline ends. CDR1 is LNHDA and CDR2 is SQIVND in the germline V gene (reference sequence). The CDR3 extends over 14 amino acids. The CDR3 region is CASSIGGSYNEQFF. The DNA for the CDR3 is TGTGCCAGTAGTATCGGGGGCTCCTACAATGAGCAGTTCTTC.

This clone was picked up one time. The V gene is TRBV7-6, the J gene TRBJ1-4; 7 bases map to TRBD1. Germline values: CDR1 SGHVS, CDR2 FNYEAQ. V lost 1 base and J lost 7; bases outside the gene matches: 6. The CDR3 runs 15 residues. The CDR3 DNA reads TGTGCCAGCAGCTTAGGACAGGGCGAGGCTGAAAAACTGTTTTTT. Protein: CASSLGQGEAEKLFF.

The chain joins TRBV7-9 to TRBJ2-7; TRBD2 aligns across 11 bases. The CDR3 runs to 15 residues. Trimming at V came to 2 bases and at J to 3 bases, leaving 3 bases not matched to a gene. Germline CDR1 reads SEHNR; CDR2 reads FQNEAQ (reference sequence). The chain's CDR3 is CASSLRLAGGYEQYF. The CDR3 nucleotides are TGTGCCAGCAGCTTACGTCTAGCGGGGGGCTACGAGCAGTACTTC.

The chain carries TRBV4-2 and TRBJ2-3; 9 nucleotides match TRBD2. CDR1 and CDR2 (germline): LGHNA, YNFKEQ. This CDR3 spans 16 amino acids. J was trimmed by 2 bases and V by 0 bases; bases with no gene match: 3. The CDR3 DNA reads TGTGCCAGCAGCCAAGATGCTAGCGGGGTCACAGATACGCAGTATTTT. Residues: CASSQDASGVTDTQYF.

The gene calls are TRBV4-1 and TRBJ1-4, with 9 bases identical to TRBD1. Trimming took 4 bases from V and 5 from J; bases not matched to a gene: 5. The CDR3 has 15 residues. The germline CDR1 and CDR2 sequences are MGHRA and YSYEKL. CDR3 sequence reads: CASSRVGTGNEKLFF. The CDR3 DNA reads as TGCGCCAGCAGCCGTGTAGGGACAGGGAATGAAAAACTGTTTTTT.

The chain is built from TRBV7-2 and TRBJ1-6, with D perhaps TRBD1 (6 bases). Deletions cut 5 bases from V and 5 bases from J, with 13 bases between. The germline V gene encodes CDR1 SGHTA and CDR2 FQGNSA. There are 15 residues in the CDR3. The CDR3 loop is CASSLMGHHNSPLHF. The DNA for the CDR3 is TGTGCCAGCAGCCTAATGGGACATCATAATTCACCCCTCCACTTT.

The chain joins TRBV7-9 to TRBJ1-1; a possible D gene is TRBD1 (5 bases). This CDR3 spans 14 amino acids. Germline lookup yields CDR1 SEHNR and CDR2 FQNEAQ (reference sequence). Between the trimmed V and J ends, which lost 9 bases and 4 bases, there was a span of 18 bases. The CDR3 DNA sequence: TGTGCCAGTACAAGGTTGGGGGGTGTCACTGAAGCTTTCTTT. It specifies CASTRLGGVTEAFF.

The gene calls are TRBV4-2 and TRBJ1-2; 8 positions agree with TRBD1. Looked up from germline, CDR1 is LGHNA and CDR2 is YNFKEQ. The CDR3 extends over 14 amino acids. J was trimmed by 8 bases and V by 3 bases; bases with no gene match: 8. The CDR3 DNA is TGTGCCAGCAGCCAGGATCCGACAGGGGACGGCTACACCTTC. Its protein product is CASSQDPTGDGYTF.

J is TRBJ2-1 and V is TRBV18, with 10 positions matching TRBD1. Germline V lookup: CDR1 KGHSH, CDR2 LQKENI. J lost 9 bases, V lost 6 bases, and 11 bases had no gene match. CDR3 length equals 15 residues. The CDR3 sequence is CASSTGGALDGEQFF. In DNA, the CDR3 is TGTGCCAGCTCGACAGGGGGCGCCCTTGATGGTGAGCAGTTCTTC.

This sequence joins TRBV7-2 and TRBJ2-3; D ambiguous. Germline V lookup: CDR1 SGHTA, CDR2 FQGNSA. V lost 5 bases, J lost 2 bases, and 14 bases lay in between. The CDR3 loop spans 15 amino acids. The CDR3 DNA reads as TGTGCCAGCAGCCTCGGGTTTGGCAACACAGATACGCAGTATTTT. Its translation is CASSLGFGNTDTQYF.

The chain recombines TRBV7-2 with TRBJ2-1; 8 bases match TRBD1. There are 14 residues in the CDR3. V shed 6 bases and J 4 bases; nucleotides not matched to a gene: 5. Germline V CDR1 and CDR2: SGHTA, FQGNSA. This CDR3 reads CASRPDRVYNEQFF. DNA for the CDR3: TGTGCCAGCAGACCGGACAGGGTTTACAATGAGCAGTTCTTC.

The gene calls are TRBV19 and TRBJ1-2, with D possibly matching TRBD1 (6 bases). Between the trimmed V and J ends, which lost 0 bases and 4 bases, there was a span of 9 bases. Germline V gene sequence: CDR1 LNHDA, CDR2 SQIVND (reference sequence). CDR3 length: 14 amino acids. In nucleotides, the CDR3 is TGTGCCAGTAGTATAGATGGACAGCTCTATGGCTACACCTTC. As protein: CASSIDGQLYGYTF.

This chain connects TRBV10-2 to TRBJ2-4, with 10 bases lining up with TRBD1. The CDR3 extends over 15 amino acids. Germline V gene lookup returns CDR1 WSHSY and CDR2 SAAADI. The V segment lost 9 bases and the J segment 3 bases; nucleotides outside the gene matches: 8. DNA of the CDR3: TGCGCCAGTGTTGGACAGGGGGGAAGCAAAAACATTCAGTACTTC. It encodes CASVGQGGSKNIQYF.

V is TRBV11-3 and J is TRBJ2-2; 9 nucleotides line up with TRBD2. The CDR3 spans 17 residues. The V segment lost 5 bases and the J segment 4 bases; nucleotides outside the gene matches: 11. Germline CDR1 is SGHNT and CDR2 is YENEEA. CDR3: CASSRRASGAITGELFF. Written as DNA, the CDR3 is TGTGCCAGCAGCCGTAGGGCTAGCGGGGCCATCACCGGGGAGCTGTTTTTT. The whole variable domain, filled in from reference TRBV11-3 and TRBJ2-2, reads EAGVVQSPRYKIIEKKQPVAFWCNPISGHNTLYWYLQNLGQGPELLIRYENEEAVDDSQLPKDRFSAERLKGVDSTLKIQPAELGDSAVYLCASSRRASGAITGELFFGEGSRLTVL.

This chain joins TRBV7-3 and TRBJ1-1, with D maybe TRBD1 (5 bases). V gave up 5 bases and J gave up 1 base, with 8 bases separating them. CDR3 length: 13 residues. Germline values: CDR1 SGHTA, CDR2 FQGTGA. The CDR3 sequence: CASSPGSNTEAFF. CDR3 nucleotides: TGTGCCAGCAGCCCAGGGTCGAACACTGAAGCTTTCTTT.

The chain employs TRBV7-9 and TRBJ2-1, with TRBD1 as a possible D gene (5 bases). Trimming cost V 3 bases and J 10 bases, with 7 bases left between them. Germline lookup yields CDR1 SEHNR and CDR2 FQNEAQ (reference sequence). The CDR3 contains 11 residues. CDR3 bases: TGTGCCAGCAGCTTTTCAGGGGAGCAGTTCTTC. It yields the protein CASSFSGEQFF.

The chain uses TRBV5-1 and TRBJ1-1, with TRBD1 identical over 8 bases. The J segment lost 5 bases and the V segment lost 0 bases, leaving 6 bases of the junction unmatched. The CDR3 consists of 15 residues. In germline, CDR1 is SGHRS, CDR2 YFSETQ. In DNA, the CDR3 is TGCGCCAGCAGCTTGGGTGACAGGGGCAGTACTGAAGCTTTCTTT. Residues: CASSLGDRGSTEAFF.

V usage is TRBV18 and J usage is TRBJ1-4, with D maybe TRBD1 (5 bases). Germline V gene data show CDR1 as KGHSH and CDR2 as LQKENI. This CDR3 is 16 amino acids long. V lost 4 bases, J lost 3 bases, and 15 bases lay in between. The CDR3 spells CASSLPTGVANEKLFF. The CDR3 DNA reads TGTGCCAGCTCACTCCCTACAGGAGTAGCTAATGAAAAACTGTTTTTT. Based on the CDR3 plus reference TRBV18 and TRBJ1-4, the full variable domain is NAGVMQNPRHLVRRRGQEARLRCSPMKGHSHVYWYRQLPEEGLKFMVYLQKENIIDESGMPKERFSAEFPKEGPSILRIQQVVRGDSAAYFCASSLPTGVANEKLFFGSGTQLSVL.

The gene calls are TRBV15 and TRBJ1-6, with D hard to call. The CDR3 loop spans 15 amino acids. The V end lost 0 bases, the J end lost 6 bases, and 9 bases lay between the germline ends. The germline gives CDR1 LNHNV, CDR2 YYDKDF (reference sequence). The CDR3, as DNA: TGTGCCACCAGCAGAGATTGGGCTGCTAATTCACCCCTCCACTTT. Protein sequence: CATSRDWAANSPLHF.

This clone appeared a few times. The genes are TRBV11-2 and TRBJ2-1, with D possibly being TRBD2 (6 bases). V gave up 5 bases and J gave up 0 bases, with 14 bases separating them. CDR3 size: 16 residues. Germline V gives CDR1 SGHAT, CDR2 FQNNGV. DNA for the CDR3: TGTGCCAGCAGCCTACCCCGGGGGAGCTCCTACAATGAGCAGTTCTTC. It encodes CASSLPRGSSYNEQFF.